Shown below are 5 T cell receptor beta chains from a single sample sequenced in a study of OX40 agonist ivuxolimab in advanced cancers. Repertoires were generated with immunoSEQ multiplex PCR, while TCRdb's copy carries only in-frame clones and drops some. The sample contains around 27,000 clones, 90% of which appear only once. The sequencing here drew on CD4+ or CD8+ T cells sorted from blood, taken in a trial of the OX40 agonist ivuxolimab. The source is an adult with an advanced solid tumor such as melanoma, head and neck, liver or kidney cancer.

The CDR3 DNA reads TGTGCCAGCAGCGCTGGGGGATCCTCCTACAATGAGCAGTTCTTC. It translates to CASSAGGSSYNEQFF. V is TRBV9 and J is TRBJ2-1, with D possibly called TRBD1 or TRBD2 (5 bases each). Germline CDR1 SGDLS, CDR2 YYNGEE. With 3 bases removed from V and 0 bases from J, the gap between germline ends came to 10 bases. The CDR3 spans 15 residues. The complete variable domain, with remaining parts taken from reference TRBV9 and TRBJ2-1, reads DSGVTQTPKHLITATGQRVTLRCSPRSGDLSVYWYQQSLDQGLQFLIQYYNGEERAKGNILERFSAQQFPDLHSELNLSSLELGDSALYFCASSAGGSSYNEQFFGPGTRLTVL.

The V gene is TRBV4-1, the J gene TRBJ2-3; 11 nucleotides agree with TRBD2. CDR3 length equals 17 residues. Germline CDR1 and CDR2: MGHRA and YSYEKL. The junction had 4 bases not matched to a gene; V was cut back by 0 bases and J by 2 bases. The CDR3: CASSQDPGLAATDTQYF. The CDR3 DNA sequence: TGCGCCAGCAGCCAAGATCCGGGACTAGCGGCCACAGATACGCAGTATTTT.

This sequence joins TRBV29-1 and TRBJ1-5; 8 bases are shared with TRBD1. Germline V gene lookup returns CDR1 SQVTM and CDR2 ANQGSEA. The CDR3 loop spans 14 amino acids. J was trimmed by 0 bases and V by 6 bases; bases with no gene match: 4. In DNA, the CDR3 is TGCAGCGTGCGGGACAGGAATAGCAATCAGCCCCAGCATTTT. Its translation: CSVRDRNSNQPQHF.

The gene calls are TRBV9 and TRBJ1-2, with D perhaps matching TRBD1 (6 bases). The CDR3 has 15 residues. Germline lookup yields CDR1 SGDLS and CDR2 YYNGEE. The V end was cut by 1 base, the J end by 4 bases, with 14 bases between. CDR3 DNA sequence: TGTGCCAGCAGCGTACGGGGGGCCCCACTCTATGGCTACACCTTC. It encodes CASSVRGAPLYGYTF. Complete variable domain (other parts from reference TRBV9 and TRBJ1-2): DSGVTQTPKHLITATGQRVTLRCSPRSGDLSVYWYQQSLDQGLQFLIQYYNGEERAKGNILERFSAQQFPDLHSELNLSSLELGDSALYFCASSVRGAPLYGYTFGSGTRLTVV.

This chain uses TRBV6-5 with TRBJ1-2; maybe TRBD1 (6 bases). This CDR3 is 14 amino acids long. Germline assignment: CDR1 MNHEY and CDR2 SVGAGI. Trimming removed 2 bases at V and 5 bases at J, with 12 bases between. CDR3 loop: CASSYDGQRYGYTF. The CDR3 DNA sequence: TGTGCCAGCAGTTACGACGGACAGCGATATGGCTACACCTTC.